This is a list of T cell receptor beta chains from one sample in a study of T cells after yellow fever vaccination. Using its own MiXCR run on the 5' RACE reads, TCRdb lists one record per CDR3 protein. The sample has 150,000 to 200,000 distinct CDR3 sequences, roughly a tenth seen once. Here the sequenced sample was CD8+ T cells sorted from PBMCs, taken 45 days after the yellow fever booster vaccination. The receptors here all came from a man aged 18 to 30 who received the YFV17D yellow fever vaccine. Each CDR3 is given without its conserved first and last residue. Each record gives: V gene, CDR3 protein.

TRBV7-3 | ASSPSGGGSTDTQY
TRBV4-1 | ASSQDPRGTEAF
TRBV18 | ASSPRGLTSGGLSTDTQY
TRBV5-1 | ASSSLTAQETQY
TRBV7-6 | ASSLASEATQY
TRBV5-1 | ASSLTTGSYEQY
TRBV12-3/TRBV12-4 | ASSFVGTTDTQY
TRBV19 | ASGQGFYGYT
TRBV7-3 | ASSLHRSSYNEQF
TRBV6-2/TRBV6-3 | ASSVTDTGELF
TRBV29-1 | SVDLGSPYEQY
TRBV7-9 | ASSLVGTGEQF
TRBV5-1 | ASSSTSGTNEKLF
TRBV7-2 | ASSSRWDWSYEQY
TRBV7-6 | ASSLGPSGNTDTQY
TRBV6-5 | ASSYNGYEQY
TRBV6-4 | ASSAGTSGPDTQY
TRBV12-3/TRBV12-4 | ASTSGQQETQY
TRBV9 | ASSVDTGQETQY
TRBV6-5 | ASSYSYRGVEKLF
TRBV4-3 | ASSQEGPGEWGGNQPQH
TRBV4-3 | ASSPTYSGGGETQY
TRBV6-2/TRBV6-3 | ASSLGTSGTEAF
TRBV9 | ASSVEGTPSDTQY
TRBV5-1 | ASSRTGVTEAF
TRBV6-2/TRBV6-3 | ASGHRAQRSFSYEQY
TRBV5-1 | ASSLATGVAIQY
TRBV6-5 | ASSYSVADNEKLF
TRBV9 | ASSPRGSGGPTDTQY
TRBV5-1 | ASSFGGEQF
TRBV27 | ASSQGTANTGELF
TRBV9 | ASSGTTGRTGELF
TRBV5-6 | ASSLAENEQF
TRBV15 | ATSSRGQEGAEAF
TRBV27 | ASTYGSWGTGELF
TRBV27 | ASMGFEGAEAF